This TCR beta chain was recovered during a study of Ad26.COV2.S vaccination and SARS-CoV-2 variants. Study summary: The study gave Ad26.COV2.S intramuscularly, once or twice 56 days apart. Study-level points and caveats: Analytic work on TCR breadth and depth might have understated the full extent of total T cell responses.

In this sample, this clone turned up a few times. Its cognate antigen is unknown. The germline CDR1 and CDR2 sequences are SEHNR and FQNEAQ (reference sequence). The CDR3 length is 17 residues. J was trimmed by 0 bases and V by 5 bases; bases with no gene match: 11. Clones were read by immunoSEQ multiplex PCR, and TCRdb kept only the in-frame ones, dropping some. Of some 390,000 clones detected, approximately 91% appear once; the ten largest clones hold under 2%. Treatment specified: 15 to 20 received Ad26.COV2.S at low or high dose, single or two shots; a few received placebo; per-sample allocation not given. The samples date from day 63 after the first vaccine or placebo injection. This person who donated was an adult of 18-55 years in Boston. Expressing Wuhan-strain SARS-CoV-2 spike, an Ad26 vector served as the vaccine.

This TCR was recovered from a person aged 18-65 years who received the Ad26.COV2.S COVID-19 vaccine or a placebo. The J gene is TRBJ1-1, the V gene TRBV7-9, with 8 bases aligning to TRBD1. The material was peripheral blood, obtained in a trial of Ad26.COV2.S vaccine versus placebo. The DNA of the CDR3 is TGTGCCAGCAGCCGAACGCAGGGGGCGGAGGTGAACACTGAAGCTTTCTTT. This sequence encodes CASSRTQGAEVNTEAFF.